This T cell receptor beta chain came from a study of T-cell reconstitution after alpha-beta-depleted transplantation in children (dated by TCRdb to the mid-2010s). For context, the study as a whole: Using TCR repertoire profiling, the study quantitatively followed how T-cell immune reconstitution unfolded in children after TCRalphabeta/CD19-depleted allogeneic hematopoietic cell transplantation.

This clonotype showed up just a few times. Its recognized antigen is unknown. The sample holds no much larger clone one base away, and base qualities are not on file. Reading the germline V gene gives CDR1 MRHNA and CDR2 SNTAGT. Measured from the cysteine to the phenylalanine, the CDR3 is 15 residues long. The CDR3 DNA has 45 bases and is translated from base 1. V ends up 3 bases short and J 5 bases short, with an unmatched junction base count of 9. The library came from PCR. Sequenced using an Illumina HiSeq 2500. Molecular barcoding was employed in the preparation of TCR libraries, with unique molecular identifiers being used to normalize TCRbeta repertoire quantification. TCRdb took the public reads, trimmed them with fastp at Q25, ran MiXCR for clone calling and kept in-frame beta chains. One record per CDR3 amino acid sequence lists the most common genes and DNA. Across this sample there are about 610,000 distinct CDR3 sequences, with 10% seen only once. About 4% of the sample is in the top ten clones.

The sequence derives from a human donor who donated a stem cell graft to a child with acute myeloid leukemia. The sequenced sample was PBMCs from the stem cell graft donor, obtained from the stem cell graft. The chain links TRBV6-4 with TRBJ2-5, with 7 junctional bases fitting TRBD2. The DNA sequence is as follows: TGTGCCAGCAGTGAGATCGCGGGAGCAGGCGAGACCCAGTACTTC. This gives the protein CASSEIAGAGETQYF.